These T cell receptor beta chains were read from a single sample in a study of blood T cell repertoires in COVID-19. TCRdb keeps only in-frame clones here, not all; method: immunoSEQ multiplex PCR. The sample has 110,000 to 150,000 clones, around 80% seen once. The sequenced sample consisted of PBMCs or T cells enriched from blood (not recorded which). The receptor set was obtained from a woman between 45 and 65 years old who had recovered from COVID-19. Both conserved end residues are part of each CDR3. A D gene is named only where the DNA matches it firmly. Only some rows state a clone size, as once, few, many or a class for expanded clones.

j_call v_call d_call clone_size cdr3_aa cdr3_nt
TRBJ2-1 TRBV10-1 TRBD2 . CASSTSGGYNEQFF TGCGCCAGCTCTACTAGCGGGGGATACAATGAGCAGTTCTTC
TRBJ2-7 TRBV28 TRBD1 . CASWDSRSYEQYF TGTGCCAGCTGGGACAGCCGCTCCTACGAGCAGTACTTC
TRBJ1-2 TRBV9 . . CASSSRQDDGYTF TGTGCCAGCAGCAGCAGACAGGACGATGGCTACACCTTC
TRBJ1-3 TRBV9 . few CASSVRGSSGNTIYF TGTGCCAGCAGCGTCCGAGGGAGCTCTGGAAACACCATATATTTT
TRBJ1-5 TRBV19 . . CASGFNQPQHF TGTGCCAGTGGCTTCAATCAGCCCCAGCATTTT
TRBJ2-7 TRBV5-1 TRBD2 . CASSSGLAYEQYF TGCGCCAGCAGTAGTGGACTAGCTTACGAGCAGTACTTC
TRBJ2-7 TRBV19 . . CASSLSTGTPTYEQYF TGTGCCAGTAGTTTGTCGACAGGGACTCCTACCTACGAGCAGTACTTC
TRBJ2-1 TRBV11-2 TRBD2 . CASSLVGGGFSNEQFF TGTGCCAGCAGCTTAGTGGGCGGGGGGTTTTCAAATGAGCAGTTCTTC
TRBJ2-5 TRBV19 TRBD2 . CASTRTSGAQGTQYF TGTGCCAGTACCCGGACTAGCGGGGCGCAAGGGACCCAGTACTTC
TRBJ2-7 TRBV5-5 . . CASSLVTGSVQYF TGTGCCAGCAGCTTGGTCACCGGGAGCGTGCAGTACTTC
TRBJ1-1 TRBV2 . . CASSDEGNTEAFF TGTGCCAGCAGTGATGAGGGTAACACTGAAGCTTTCTTT
TRBJ2-1 TRBV6-8 TRBD2 once CASKARDYFYNEQFF TGTGCCAGCAAAGCCCGGGACTATTTTTACAATGAGCAGTTCTTC
TRBJ1-1 TRBV19 . . CASSWGGTEAFF TGTGCCAGTAGTTGGGGAGGCACTGAAGCTTTCTTT
TRBJ2-5 TRBV29-1 . . CSVYGIQETQYF TGCAGCGTGTACGGGATCCAAGAGACCCAGTACTTC
TRBJ2-2 TRBV6-2/TRBV6-3 . . CASSYPKGQPYFTGELFF TGTGCCAGCAGTTACCCTAAGGGGCAGCCCTATTTCACCGGGGAGCTGTTTTTT
TRBJ1-1 TRBV28 TRBD1 . CASRTTGTGTEAFF TGTGCCAGCAGGACGACAGGGACCGGCACTGAAGCTTTCTTT
TRBJ1-2 TRBV7-2 . . CASSPPTLAGTNYGYTF TGTGCCAGCAGCCCACCTACCTTGGCAGGGACTAACTATGGCTACACCTTC
TRBJ1-5 TRBV6-5 TRBD1 . CASSYGDRGQQPQHF TGTGCCAGCAGTTACGGGGACAGGGGGCAACAGCCCCAGCATTTT
TRBJ1-1 TRBV7-8 . . CASSDPRGGDTEAFF TGTGCCAGCAGCGATCCCAGGGGAGGGGATACTGAAGCTTTCTTT
TRBJ1-2 TRBV5-4 . . CASSPVNAGRGYTF TGTGCCAGCAGCCCCGTTAATGCAGGGCGCGGCTACACCTTC
TRBJ1-2 TRBV5-1 TRBD1 . CASSPGQDGGYTF TGCGCCAGCAGCCCTGGACAGGATGGTGGCTACACCTTC
TRBJ1-1 TRBV6-6 . . CASSYTGIPEAFF TGTGCCAGCAGTTATACAGGGATCCCTGAAGCTTTCTTT
TRBJ2-3 TRBV7-8 . . CASSFPAEGIGTDTQYF TGTGCCAGCAGCTTCCCCGCGGAGGGGATCGGCACAGATACGCAGTATTTT
TRBJ2-3 TRBV18 TRBD2 . CASSRTSGGTDTQYF TGTGCCAGCTCCAGGACTAGCGGGGGCACAGATACGCAGTATTTT